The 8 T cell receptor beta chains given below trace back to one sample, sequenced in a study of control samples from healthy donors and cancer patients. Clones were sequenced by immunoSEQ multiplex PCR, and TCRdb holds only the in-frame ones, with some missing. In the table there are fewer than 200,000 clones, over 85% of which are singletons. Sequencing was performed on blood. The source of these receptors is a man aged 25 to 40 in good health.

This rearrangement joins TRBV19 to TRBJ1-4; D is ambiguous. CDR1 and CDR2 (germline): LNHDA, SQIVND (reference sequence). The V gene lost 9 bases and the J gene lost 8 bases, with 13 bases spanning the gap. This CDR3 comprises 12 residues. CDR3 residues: CASRKGGEKLFF. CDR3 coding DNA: TGTGCCAGCCGGAAGGGCGGGGAAAAACTGTTTTTT.

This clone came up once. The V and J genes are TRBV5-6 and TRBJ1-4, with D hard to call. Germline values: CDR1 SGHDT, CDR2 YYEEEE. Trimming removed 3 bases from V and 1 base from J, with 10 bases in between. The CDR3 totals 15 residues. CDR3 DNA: TGTGCCAGCAGCTCGGGAGGGCGAACTAATGAAAAACTGTTTTTT. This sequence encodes CASSSGGRTNEKLFF.

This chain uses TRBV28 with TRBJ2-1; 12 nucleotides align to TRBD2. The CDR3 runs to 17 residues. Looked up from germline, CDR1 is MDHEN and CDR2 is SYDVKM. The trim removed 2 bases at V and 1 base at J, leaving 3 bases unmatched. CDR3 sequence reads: CASSLLAGGESYNEQFF. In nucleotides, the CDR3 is TGTGCCAGCAGTTTACTAGCGGGAGGGGAGTCCTACAATGAGCAGTTCTTC.

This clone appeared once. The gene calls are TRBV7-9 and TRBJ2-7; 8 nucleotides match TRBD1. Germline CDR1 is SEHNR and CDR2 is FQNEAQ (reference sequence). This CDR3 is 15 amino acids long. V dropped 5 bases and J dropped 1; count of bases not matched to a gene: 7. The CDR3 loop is CASSIDRGRSYEQYF. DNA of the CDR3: TGTGCCAGCAGCATCGACAGGGGCCGTTCCTACGAGCAGTACTTC.

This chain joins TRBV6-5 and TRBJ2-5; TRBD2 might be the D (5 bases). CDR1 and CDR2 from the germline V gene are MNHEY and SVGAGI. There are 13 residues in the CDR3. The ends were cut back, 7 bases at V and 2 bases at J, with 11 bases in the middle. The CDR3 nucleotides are TGTGCCAGCATAGGAAGGAGGCAAGAGACCCAGTACTTC. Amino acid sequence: CASIGRRQETQYF.

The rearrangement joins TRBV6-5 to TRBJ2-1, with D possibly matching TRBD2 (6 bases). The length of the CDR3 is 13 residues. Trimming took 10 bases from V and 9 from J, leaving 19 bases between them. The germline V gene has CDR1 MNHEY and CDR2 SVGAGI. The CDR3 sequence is CAIRPSGRSEQFF. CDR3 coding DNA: TGTGCCATAAGGCCCTCAGGGAGGAGTGAGCAGTTCTTC.

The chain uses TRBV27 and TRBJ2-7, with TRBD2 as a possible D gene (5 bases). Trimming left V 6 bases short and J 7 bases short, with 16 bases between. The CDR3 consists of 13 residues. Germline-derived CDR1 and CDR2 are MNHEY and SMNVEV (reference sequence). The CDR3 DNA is TGTGCCAGCAGGGACTTAATACTCGGGGAGCAGTACTTC. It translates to CASRDLILGEQYF.

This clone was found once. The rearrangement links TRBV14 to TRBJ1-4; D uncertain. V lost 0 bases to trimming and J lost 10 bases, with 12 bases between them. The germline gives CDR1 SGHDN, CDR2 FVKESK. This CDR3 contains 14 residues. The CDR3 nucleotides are TGTGCCAGCAGCCAAGACGTCCTGCCCGGAAAACTGTTTTTT. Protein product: CASSQDVLPGKLFF.